A single sample is the source of the 26 T cell receptor beta chains below, sequenced in a study of read filtering for tumor transcriptome and immune sequencing. The library was built from roughly 400 ng RNA with molecular barcoded adaptors for alpha/delta and beta/gamma chains. One entry per CDR3 protein, called by TCRdb with MiXCR from the reads. The repertoire holds roughly 130,000 distinct CDR3 sequences, with over 10% as singletons. Sequencing input: a population of CD138-negative cells sorted from bone marrow. Receptors were obtained from a donor at least 40 years old with multiple myeloma.

This clonotype came up a few times. The V gene is TRBV6-2 or TRBV6-3, the J gene TRBJ2-5; D remains ambiguous. The CDR3 has 12 amino acids. Trimming took 8 bases from V and 5 from J, leaving 12 bases between them. The germline gives CDR1 MNHEY, CDR2 SVGEGT. The DNA of the CDR3 is TGTGCCAGCTCGGGTCAGACTGAGACCCAGTACTTC. Protein sequence: CASSGQTETQYF.

Details on this clonotype: This may be a read error: a much more frequent sequence differs by one nucleotide. The genes are TRBV5-8 and TRBJ1-5, with 10 nucleotides matching TRBD1. This CDR3 spans 16 amino acids. Per germline, CDR1 SGHTS and CDR2 YDEGEE. With V trimmed by 3 bases and J by 5 bases, 8 bases remained unmatched. The CDR3 DNA reads as TGTGCCAGCAGCTCCCACCCGGGACAGGGGTATCAGCCCCAGCATTTT. Translating gives CASSSHPGQGYQPQHF.

The gene calls are TRBV7-8 and TRBJ2-3, with 9 nucleotides matching TRBD1. Unmatched junction bases numbered 8, after V lost 5 bases and J lost 5 bases. The CDR3 runs 15 residues. From germline, CDR1 is SGHVS and CDR2 FQNEAQ. The CDR3 loop reads CASSTQGARGDTQYF. As DNA, the CDR3 is TGTGCCAGCAGCACACAGGGGGCCAGGGGAGATACGCAGTATTTT.

This clonotype has a handful of counts. For the CDR3, the DNA is TGTGCCAGTAGTATGACGCGGGAGGGGACAGATACGCAGTATTTT. This translates into CASSMTREGTDTQYF. The gene calls are TRBV19 and TRBJ2-3; 9 nucleotides align to TRBD2. J gave up 3 bases and V 3 bases, and 4 bases lay outside the gene matches. The germline CDR1 and CDR2 sequences are LNHDA and SQIVND (reference sequence). The CDR3 has 15 residues.

In its sample, this clonotype was seen a few times. This could be a read error, since a much larger clone is one nucleotide away. The chain employs TRBV5-1 and TRBJ1-1; no definite D call. CDR3 size: 14 residues. Germline assignment: CDR1 SGHRS and CDR2 YFSETQ. CDR3 protein: CASSFEGLNAEAFF. For the CDR3, the DNA is TGCGCCAGCAGCTTCGAGGGTTTGAACGCTGAAGCTTTCTTT.

This clonotype was seen ten or more times. This chain uses TRBV7-8 with TRBJ2-3; weak D call: TRBD2 (6 bases). The CDR3 is 15 residues long. The germline V gene has CDR1 SGHVS and CDR2 FQNEAQ. The germline V and J ends were trimmed by 3 bases and 1 base, with 11 bases remaining between them. CDR3 bases: TGTGCCAGCAGCTTGCTGGGGGAGGGCACAGATACGCAGTATTTT. This gives the protein CASSLLGEGTDTQYF.

This clonotype came up many times. The gene calls are TRBV7-9 and TRBJ2-1; D is unclear. The germline CDR1 and CDR2 sequences are SEHNR and FQNEAQ (reference sequence). Between the trimmed V and J ends, which lost 1 base and 3 bases, there was a span of 13 bases. CDR3 length equals 16 residues. DNA for the CDR3: TGTGCCAGCAGCTTAGGCCCCCGGACCCACTACAATGAGCAGTTCTTC. Translating it yields CASSLGPRTHYNEQFF.

At least ten counts were recorded for this clonotype. The chain links TRBV28 to TRBJ1-1; no clear D gene. CDR1 and CDR2 from the germline V gene are MDHEN and SYDVKM. This CDR3 region has 11 residues. Trimming left V 5 bases short and J 11 bases short, with 12 bases between. The CDR3 region has the DNA TGTGCCAGCAGTATCGGCCGTCGCGCTTTCTTT. It translates to CASSIGRRAFF.

This clonotype came up once. With a much larger clone just one base away, this may be a read error. The chain links TRBV11-2 to TRBJ2-7; 8 positions agree with TRBD2. CDR1 is SGHAT, CDR2 FQNNGV, per germline. This CDR3 has 16 amino acids. CDR3 sequence: CASILYVSGGPLEQYF. The CDR3 DNA is TGTGCCAGCATCTTATACGTATCGGGAGGGCCACTCGAGCAGTACTTC.

This clonotype was observed at least ten times. This chain uses TRBV20-1 with TRBJ1-5; no definite D call. Trimming took off 3 bases at V and 8 bases at J, with 11 bases between the two ends. Germline V gene lookup returns CDR1 DFQATT and CDR2 SNEGSKA (reference sequence). The CDR3 consists of 12 residues. In DNA, the CDR3 is TGCAGTGCTAGGAAAAGCGGCGAGCCCCAGCATTTT. Protein product: CSARKSGEPQHF.

As regards this clonotype: The final CDR3 position lacks the conserved phenylalanine or tryptophan, pointing to a likely read error. The V and J genes are TRBV5-5 and TRBJ1-1; no definite D call. CDR1 and CDR2 (germline): SGHKS, YYEKEE (reference sequence). Trimming removed 2 bases at V and 6 bases at J, with 11 bases between. The CDR3 spans 13 residues. CDR3 region: CASSFVSHSEAFL. The CDR3 region has the DNA TGTGCCAGCAGCTTTGTTTCGCACTCTGAAGCTTTCCTT.

This clonotype appeared many times. This chain joins TRBV3-2 and TRBJ2-3; the DNA was not used to check the table's D call, TRBD1. TRBV3-2 counts as a pseudogene. CDR3 length equals 16 residues. The CDR3 nucleotides are TGTGCCAGCAGCCAAGATCCGGCGGGGGGCACAGATACGCAGTATTTT. Translating gives CASSQDPAGGTDTQYF.

This clonotype was counted at least ten times. This rearrangement joins TRBV7-2 to TRBJ2-5; possible D gene TRBD2, 6 bases. V dropped 3 bases and J dropped 4 bases, with 6 bases sitting between them. The germline gives CDR1 SGHTA, CDR2 FQGNSA. The CDR3 runs 12 residues. The CDR3 DNA follows: TGTGCCAGCAGCTTCGGGGGAGAGACCCAGTACTTC. Translation gives CASSFGGETQYF.

This clonotype was counted ten times or more. The V call is TRBV20-1, the J call TRBJ2-3, with a tentative D call TRBD1 (6 bases). This CDR3 contains 14 residues. Germline CDR1 is DFQATT and CDR2 is SNEGSKA (reference sequence). Trimming cost V 2 bases and J 6 bases, with 15 bases left between them. CDR3 protein: CSARPSGAEDTQYF. In DNA form, the CDR3 reads TGCAGTGCTAGACCGTCAGGGGCAGAGGATACGCAGTATTTT.

This clonotype has a count of ten or more. V gene TRBV7-9 combines with J gene TRBJ2-1; tentative D call: TRBD2 (6 bases). CDR1 SEHNR and CDR2 FQNEAQ come from the germline V gene (reference sequence). V was trimmed by 2 bases and J by 3 bases, leaving 8 bases between them. This CDR3 is built from 14 residues. In DNA, the CDR3 is TGTGCCAGCAGCTTAACTAGCAGCTACAATGAGCAGTTCTTC. Protein product: CASSLTSSYNEQFF.

In this sample, this clonotype turned up many times. The V and J genes are TRBV4-2 and TRBJ2-5; D is unclear. Germline CDR1 is LGHNA and CDR2 is YNFKEQ. Trimming took 3 bases from V and 5 from J, leaving 7 bases between them. The CDR3 spans 12 residues. CDR3 amino acids: CASSQEGETQYF. The CDR3 DNA reads as TGTGCCAGCAGCCAGGAAGGGGAGACCCAGTACTTC.

Many counts were recorded for this clonotype. The CDR3 loop is CASRESGRAYNEQFF. CDR3 DNA sequence: TGTGCCAGCAGGGAGAGCGGGAGGGCCTACAATGAGCAGTTCTTC. The chain has TRBV6-1 and TRBJ2-1, with 10 bases identical to TRBD2. J gave up 2 bases and V 6 bases, and 4 bases lay outside the gene matches. This CDR3 contains 15 residues. The germline V gene encodes CDR1 MNHNS and CDR2 SASEGT.

This clonotype was seen many times. This chain uses TRBV20-1 with TRBJ1-1, with D uncertain. This CDR3 is 16 amino acids long. Between the trimmed V and J ends, which lost 1 base and 0 bases, there was a span of 15 bases. Germline V lookup: CDR1 DFQATT, CDR2 SNEGSKA (reference sequence). CDR3 residues: CSARAHGEGMNTEAFF. The DNA for the CDR3 is TGCAGTGCTAGAGCTCATGGTGAGGGTATGAACACTGAAGCTTTCTTT.

This clonotype was seen ten or more times. The chain uses TRBV13 and TRBJ2-3, with D perhaps TRBD2 (6 bases). Trimming shortened V by 1 base and J by 0 bases, and 11 bases separated the two germline ends. This CDR3 is built from 16 residues. Germline V gene data show CDR1 as PRHDT and CDR2 as FYEKMQ (reference sequence). The DNA of the CDR3 is TGTGCCAGCAGCTTAGATGTGGGAGGAAGCACAGATACGCAGTATTTT. Protein: CASSLDVGGSTDTQYF.

In its sample, this clonotype was seen a few times. A much larger clone is a single base away; this may be a read error. The V call is TRBV29-1, the J call TRBJ2-1, with D perhaps TRBD1 (6 bases). The germline gives CDR1 SQVTM, CDR2 ANQGSEA. The CDR3 runs to 10 residues. This CDR3 reads CSVGHKEQFF. CDR3 nucleotide sequence: TGCAGCGTGGGACACAAGGAGCAGTTCTTC.

This clonotype was counted ten times or more. This rearrangement joins TRBV3-1 to TRBJ2-1, with TRBD2 matching over 8 bases. Trimming at V came to 0 bases and at J to 3 bases, leaving 7 bases not matched to a gene. CDR1 and CDR2 from the germline V gene are LGHDT and YNNKEL (reference sequence). The length of the CDR3 is 17 residues. CDR3 in amino acids: CASSQDPSGSRYNEQFF. The DNA of the CDR3 is TGTGCCAGCAGCCAAGACCCCAGCGGGAGTCGCTACAATGAGCAGTTCTTC.

This clonotype has at least ten counts. The chain has TRBV29-1 and TRBJ2-3, with a weak D call TRBD2 (5 bases). Germline V gives CDR1 SQVTM, CDR2 ANQGSEA. V lost 7 bases to trimming and J lost 2 bases, with 7 bases between them. CDR3 length: 11 amino acids. CDR3 in DNA: TGCAGCGCCCGGGACACAGATACGCAGTATTTT. Protein product: CSARDTDTQYF.

As regards this clonotype: A much larger clone lies a single base off, so this may be a read error. The V call is TRBV10-2, the J call TRBJ2-1; 8 nucleotides line up with TRBD2. Germline V CDR1 and CDR2: WSHSY, SAAADI. V dropped 3 bases and J dropped 6; count of bases not matched to a gene: 4. This CDR3 has 14 residues. The CDR3 spells CASSDSGTCNEQFF. The DNA of the CDR3 is TGCGCCAGCAGTGATAGCGGGACCTGCAATGAGCAGTTCTTC.

With respect to this clonotype: Since a much larger clone is just one base distant, this may be a read error. The chain carries TRBV11-3 and TRBJ2-1; D perhaps matches TRBD2 (6 bases). The ends were cut back, 4 bases at V and 6 bases at J, with 19 bases in the middle. The CDR3 has 16 amino acids. The germline V gene has CDR1 SGHNT and CDR2 YENEEA. Here the CDR3 reads CASSSAGRSMANEQFF. CDR3 DNA sequence: TGTGCCAGCAGCTCCGCGGGGAGAAGTATGGCCAATGAGCAGTTCTTC.

This clonotype was seen a few times. The V and J genes are TRBV3-1 and TRBJ2-2; 9 nucleotides match TRBD2. V shed 0 bases and J 3 bases; nucleotides not matched to a gene: 8. This CDR3 is built from 18 residues. Per germline, CDR1 LGHDT and CDR2 YNNKEL (reference sequence). CDR3 residues: CASSQDPFGLAHTGELFF. The CDR3, as DNA: TGTGCCAGCAGCCAAGATCCTTTTGGACTAGCGCACACCGGGGAGCTGTTTTTT.

This clonotype was counted many times. V is TRBV27 and J is TRBJ2-7, with 7 bases identical to TRBD2. Germline CDR1 and CDR2: MNHEY and SMNVEV (reference sequence). This CDR3 region has 14 residues. The junction had 7 bases not matched to a gene; V was cut back by 5 bases and J by 3 bases. CDR3 sequence reads: CASSRSASGYEQYF. The CDR3 region has the DNA TGTGCCAGCAGTAGGTCGGCTAGCGGCTACGAGCAGTACTTC.